The text below deals with one T cell receptor (beta chain). Produced via immunoSEQ multiplex PCR; TCRdb's table is partial and in-frame only. Of under 95,000 clones in the sample, 80% to 95% are singletons; the top ten hold less than 2%. This sample is drawn from a study of T cell changes during pregnancy in multiple sclerosis. CDR1 and CDR2 from the germline V gene are MNHEY and SMNVEV (reference sequence). V lost 5 bases and J 8 bases, leaving 21 bases between the germline ends. This CDR3 comprises 16 residues. The chain recombines TRBV27 with TRBJ1-4, with TRBD1 as a possible D gene (6 bases). The input for sequencing was peripheral blood, taken in the second trimester of pregnancy. The TCR sequence derives from a female donor with multiple sclerosis, enrolled in a pregnancy study. The chain's CDR3 is CASSPHPAGVVEKLFF. CDR3 DNA sequence: TGTGCCAGCAGTCCACACCCCGCAGGGGTGGTCGAAAAACTGTTTTTT. Supplemented by reference TRBV27 and TRBJ1-4, the full variable domain reads EAQVTQNPRYLITVTGKKLTVTCSQNMNHEYMSWYRQDPGLGLRQIYYSMNVEVTDKGDVPEGYKVSRKEKRNFPLILESPSPNQTSLYFCASSPHPAGVVEKLFFGSGTQLSVL.